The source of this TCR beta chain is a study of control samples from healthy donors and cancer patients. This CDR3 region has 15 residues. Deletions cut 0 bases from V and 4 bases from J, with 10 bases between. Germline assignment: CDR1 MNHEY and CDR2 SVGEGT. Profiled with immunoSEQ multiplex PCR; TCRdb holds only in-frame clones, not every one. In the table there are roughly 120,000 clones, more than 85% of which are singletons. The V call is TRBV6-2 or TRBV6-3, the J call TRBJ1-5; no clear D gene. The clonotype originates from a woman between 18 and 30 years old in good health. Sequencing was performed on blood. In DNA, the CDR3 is TGTGCCAGCAGTTACTCGCGTGGGTCTAATCAGCCCCAGCATTTT. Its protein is CASSYSRGSNQPQHF.